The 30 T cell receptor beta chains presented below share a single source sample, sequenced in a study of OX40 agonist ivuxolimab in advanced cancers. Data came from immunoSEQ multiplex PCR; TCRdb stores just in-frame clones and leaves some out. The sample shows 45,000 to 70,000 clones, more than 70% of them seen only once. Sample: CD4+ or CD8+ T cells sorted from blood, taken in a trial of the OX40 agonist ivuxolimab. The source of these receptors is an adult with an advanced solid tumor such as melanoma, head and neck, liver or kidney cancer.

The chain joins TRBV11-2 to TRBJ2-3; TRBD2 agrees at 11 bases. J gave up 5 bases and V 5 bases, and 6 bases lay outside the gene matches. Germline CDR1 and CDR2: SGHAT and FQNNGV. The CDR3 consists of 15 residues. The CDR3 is CASSPLAGVGDTQYF. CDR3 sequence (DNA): TGTGCCAGCAGCCCACTAGCGGGAGTTGGAGATACGCAGTATTTT.

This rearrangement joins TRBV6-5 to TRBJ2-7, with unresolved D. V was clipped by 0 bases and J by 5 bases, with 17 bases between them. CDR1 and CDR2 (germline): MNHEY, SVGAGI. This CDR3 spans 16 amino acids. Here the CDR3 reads CASSYSRRKDSHEQYF. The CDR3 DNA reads TGTGCCAGCAGTTACTCGAGACGGAAGGATAGTCACGAGCAGTACTTC.

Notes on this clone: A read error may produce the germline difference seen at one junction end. CDR3 loop: CASSEAAGPVSF. For the CDR3, the DNA is TGTGCCAGCAGTGAAGCAGCGGGCCCGGTAAGCTTC. V and J are TRBV2 and TRBJ2-7; D is possibly TRBD2 (6 bases). The germline CDR1 and CDR2 sequences are SNHLY and FYNNEI. This CDR3 spans 12 amino acids.

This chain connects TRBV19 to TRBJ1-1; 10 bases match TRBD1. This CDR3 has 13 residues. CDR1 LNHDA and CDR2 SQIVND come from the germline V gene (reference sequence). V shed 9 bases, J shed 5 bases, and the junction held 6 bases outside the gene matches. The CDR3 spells CARPGQGSTEAFF. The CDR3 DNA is TGTGCCAGACCGGGACAGGGGTCAACTGAAGCTTTCTTT.

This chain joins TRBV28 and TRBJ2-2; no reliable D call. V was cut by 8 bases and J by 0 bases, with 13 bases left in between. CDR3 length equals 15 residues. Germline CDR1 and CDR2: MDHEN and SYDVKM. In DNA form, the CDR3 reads TGTGCCAGCGCCGGTAGCACCGCGAACACCGGGGAGCTGTTTTTT. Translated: CASAGSTANTGELFF.

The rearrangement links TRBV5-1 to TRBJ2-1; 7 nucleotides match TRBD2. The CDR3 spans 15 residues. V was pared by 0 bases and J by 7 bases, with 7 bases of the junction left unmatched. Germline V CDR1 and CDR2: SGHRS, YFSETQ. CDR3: CASSLEAGARNEQFF. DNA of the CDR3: TGCGCCAGCAGCTTGGAGGCGGGAGCGCGGAATGAGCAGTTCTTC.

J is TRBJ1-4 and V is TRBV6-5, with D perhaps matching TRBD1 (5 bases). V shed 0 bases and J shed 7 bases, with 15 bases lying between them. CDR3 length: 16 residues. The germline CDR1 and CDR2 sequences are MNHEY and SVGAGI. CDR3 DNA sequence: TGTGCCAGCAGTTACTCAGGGACCCCTAGAGGTGAAAAACTGTTTTTT. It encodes CASSYSGTPRGEKLFF.

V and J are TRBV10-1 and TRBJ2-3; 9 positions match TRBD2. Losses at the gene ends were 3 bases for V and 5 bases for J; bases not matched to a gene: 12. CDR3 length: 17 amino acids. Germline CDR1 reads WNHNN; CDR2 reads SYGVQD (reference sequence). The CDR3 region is CASSDGVLAGLGDTQYF. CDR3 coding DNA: TGCGCCAGCAGTGACGGAGTACTAGCGGGCCTGGGAGATACGCAGTATTTT.

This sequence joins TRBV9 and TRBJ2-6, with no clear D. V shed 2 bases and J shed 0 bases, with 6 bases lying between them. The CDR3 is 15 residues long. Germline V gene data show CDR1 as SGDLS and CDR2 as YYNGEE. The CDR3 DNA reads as TGTGCCAGCAGCGTGGAGAGCTCTGGGGCCAACGTCCTGACTTTC. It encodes CASSVESSGANVLTF.

This CDR3 reads CASTSQGGAVEQYF. In DNA, the CDR3 is TGTGCCAGCACCTCCCAGGGGGGGGCTGTCGAGCAGTACTTC. V usage is TRBV28 and J usage is TRBJ2-7, with D possibly being TRBD1 or TRBD2 (7 bases each). The V gene lost 7 bases and the J gene lost 6 bases, with 19 bases spanning the gap. This CDR3 spans 14 amino acids. CDR1 and CDR2 (germline): MDHEN, SYDVKM.

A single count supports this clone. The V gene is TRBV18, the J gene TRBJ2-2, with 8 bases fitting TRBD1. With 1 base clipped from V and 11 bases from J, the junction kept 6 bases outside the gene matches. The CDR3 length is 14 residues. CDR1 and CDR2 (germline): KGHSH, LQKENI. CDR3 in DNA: TGTGCCAGCTCACCACTGGACAGGGCGAGCGAGCTGTTTTTT. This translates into CASSPLDRASELFF.

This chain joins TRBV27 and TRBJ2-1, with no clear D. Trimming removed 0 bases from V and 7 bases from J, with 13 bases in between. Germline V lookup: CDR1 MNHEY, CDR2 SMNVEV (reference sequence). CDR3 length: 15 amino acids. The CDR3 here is CASSLSVTIGNEQFF. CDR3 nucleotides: TGTGCCAGCAGTTTATCCGTGACCATAGGGAATGAGCAGTTCTTC.

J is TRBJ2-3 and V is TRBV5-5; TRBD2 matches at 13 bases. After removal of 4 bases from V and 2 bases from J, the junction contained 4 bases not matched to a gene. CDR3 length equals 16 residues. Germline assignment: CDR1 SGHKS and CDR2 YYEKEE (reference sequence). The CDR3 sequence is CASSGLAGVYTDTQYF. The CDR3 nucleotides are TGTGCCAGCAGCGGACTAGCGGGGGTCTACACAGATACGCAGTATTTT.

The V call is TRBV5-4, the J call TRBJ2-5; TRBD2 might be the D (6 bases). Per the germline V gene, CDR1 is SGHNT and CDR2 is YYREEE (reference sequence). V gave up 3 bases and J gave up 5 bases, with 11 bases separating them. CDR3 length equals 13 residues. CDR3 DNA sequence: TGTGCCAGCAGCTCCGGAGGGCGGGAGACCCAGTACTTC. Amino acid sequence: CASSSGGRETQYF.

The CDR3 sequence: CASRKQGGGTDTQYF. The CDR3 DNA sequence: TGTGCCAGCAGGAAACAGGGAGGGGGCACAGATACGCAGTATTTT. The rearrangement uses TRBV28 and TRBJ2-3; tentatively, D is TRBD2 (7 bases). This CDR3 is 15 amino acids long. V lost 6 bases, J lost 1 base, and 14 bases lay in between. Germline loops: CDR1 MDHEN, CDR2 SYDVKM.

The CDR3 DNA reads as TGTGCCATCGGAGGGGGGGTGGCTCAGCCCCAGCATTTT. Amino acid sequence: CAIGGGVAQPQHF. The chain couples TRBV10-3 to TRBJ1-5; D might be TRBD1 (6 bases). This CDR3 region has 13 residues. Trimming removed 8 bases from V and 6 bases from J, with 14 bases in between. Per the germline V gene, CDR1 is ENHRY and CDR2 is SYGVKD.

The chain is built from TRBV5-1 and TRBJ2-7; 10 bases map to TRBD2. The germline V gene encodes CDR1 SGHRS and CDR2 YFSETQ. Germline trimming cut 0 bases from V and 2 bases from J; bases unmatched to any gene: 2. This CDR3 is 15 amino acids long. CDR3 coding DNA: TGCGCCAGCAGCTTGGAAGCGGGAGGGCCCTACGAGCAGTACTTC. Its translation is CASSLEAGGPYEQYF.

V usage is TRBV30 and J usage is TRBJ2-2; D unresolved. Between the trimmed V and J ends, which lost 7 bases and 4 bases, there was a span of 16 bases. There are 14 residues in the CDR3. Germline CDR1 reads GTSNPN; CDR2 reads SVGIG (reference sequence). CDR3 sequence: CAFYGGSGTGELFF. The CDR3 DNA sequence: TGTGCCTTTTACGGTGGCTCGGGCACCGGGGAGCTGTTTTTT.

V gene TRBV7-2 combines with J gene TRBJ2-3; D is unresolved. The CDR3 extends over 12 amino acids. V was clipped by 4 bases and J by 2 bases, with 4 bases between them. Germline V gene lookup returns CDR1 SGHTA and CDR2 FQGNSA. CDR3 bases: TGTGCCAGCAGCTCCTTCACAGATACGCAGTATTTT. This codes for CASSSFTDTQYF.

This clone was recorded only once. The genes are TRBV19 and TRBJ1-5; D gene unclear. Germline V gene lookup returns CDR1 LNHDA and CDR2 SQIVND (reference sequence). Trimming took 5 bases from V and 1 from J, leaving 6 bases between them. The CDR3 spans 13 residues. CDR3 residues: CASSELSNQPQHF. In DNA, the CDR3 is TGTGCCAGTAGTGAACTGAGCAATCAGCCCCAGCATTTT.

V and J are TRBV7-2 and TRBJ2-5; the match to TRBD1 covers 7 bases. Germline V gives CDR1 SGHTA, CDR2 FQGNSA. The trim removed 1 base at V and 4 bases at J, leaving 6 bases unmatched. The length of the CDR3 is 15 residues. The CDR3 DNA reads TGTGCCAGCAGCTTAGTTTCAGGGGGAGTAGAGACCCAGTACTTC. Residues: CASSLVSGGVETQYF.

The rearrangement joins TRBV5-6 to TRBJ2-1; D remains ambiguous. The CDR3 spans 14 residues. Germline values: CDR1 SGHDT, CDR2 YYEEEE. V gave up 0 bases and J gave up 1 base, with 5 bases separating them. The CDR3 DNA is TGTGCCAGCAGCTTGGTTCAGTCCTACAATGAGCAGTTCTTC. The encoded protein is CASSLVQSYNEQFF.

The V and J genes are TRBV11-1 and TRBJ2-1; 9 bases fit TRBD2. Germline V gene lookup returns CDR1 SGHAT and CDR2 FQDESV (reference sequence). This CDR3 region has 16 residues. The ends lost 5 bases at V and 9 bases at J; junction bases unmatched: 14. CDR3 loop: CASSPLGLAGSAEQFF. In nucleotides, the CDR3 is TGTGCCAGCAGCCCCCTCGGGCTAGCGGGGTCAGCTGAGCAGTTCTTC.

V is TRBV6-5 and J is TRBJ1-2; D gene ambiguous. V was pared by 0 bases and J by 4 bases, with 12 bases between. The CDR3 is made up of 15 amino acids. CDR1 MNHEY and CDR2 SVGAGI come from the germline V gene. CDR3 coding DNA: TGTGCCAGCAGTTACTCGGGCAGTACCCCCTATGGCTACACCTTC. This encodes CASSYSGSTPYGYTF.

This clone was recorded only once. DNA for the CDR3: TGTGCCAGCAGCTTAAGCACCGAATTCGGCTACACCTTC. It is translated as CASSLSTEFGYTF. The V gene is TRBV7-9, the J gene TRBJ1-2; D ambiguous. The CDR3 covers 13 residues. Per germline, CDR1 SEHNR and CDR2 FQNEAQ (reference sequence). V gave up 2 bases and J gave up 8 bases, with 12 bases separating them. The full variable domain, rest sourced from reference TRBV7-9 and TRBJ1-2, is DTGVSQNPRHKITKRGQNVTFRCDPISEHNRLYWYRQTLGQGPEFLTYFQNEAQLEKSRLLSDRFSAERPKGSFSTLEIQRTEQGDSAMYLCASSLSTEFGYTFGSGTRLTVV.

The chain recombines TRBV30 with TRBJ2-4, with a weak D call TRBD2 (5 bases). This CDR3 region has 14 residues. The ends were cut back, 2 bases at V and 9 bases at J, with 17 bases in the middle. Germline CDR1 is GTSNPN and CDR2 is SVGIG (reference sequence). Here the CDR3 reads CAWSKTDGRGIQYF. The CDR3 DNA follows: TGTGCCTGGAGTAAAACCGACGGTCGGGGCATTCAGTACTTC.

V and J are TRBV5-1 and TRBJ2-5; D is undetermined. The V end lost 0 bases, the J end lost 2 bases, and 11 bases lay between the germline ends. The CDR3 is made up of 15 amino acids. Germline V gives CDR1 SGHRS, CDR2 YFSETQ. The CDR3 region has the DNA TGCGCCAGCAGCTTGGATCTGTCAGTACAAGAGACCCAGTACTTC. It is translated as CASSLDLSVQETQYF.

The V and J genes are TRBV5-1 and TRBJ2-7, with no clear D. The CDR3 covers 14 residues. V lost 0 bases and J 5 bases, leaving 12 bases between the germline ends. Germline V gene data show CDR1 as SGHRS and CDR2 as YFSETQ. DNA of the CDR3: TGCGCCAGCAGCTTGGGAGGAGCAGGTGACGAGCAGTACTTC. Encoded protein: CASSLGGAGDEQYF.

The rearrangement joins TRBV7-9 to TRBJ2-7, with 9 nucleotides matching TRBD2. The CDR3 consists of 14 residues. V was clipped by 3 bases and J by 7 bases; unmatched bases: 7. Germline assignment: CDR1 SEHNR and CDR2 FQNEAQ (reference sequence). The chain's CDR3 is CASSLAGGPREQYF. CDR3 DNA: TGTGCCAGCAGCTTGGCGGGAGGGCCGAGGGAGCAGTACTTC.

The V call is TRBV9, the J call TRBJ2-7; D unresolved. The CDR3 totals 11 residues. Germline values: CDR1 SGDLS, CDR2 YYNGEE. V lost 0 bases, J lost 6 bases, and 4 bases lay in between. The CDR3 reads CASSVGGEQYF. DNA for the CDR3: TGTGCCAGCAGCGTAGGGGGCGAGCAGTACTTC.